One and the same sample provided the 10 T cell receptor beta chains below, sequenced in a study of cytomegalovirus exposure and HLA in healthy donors. The primer mix had 60 Vbeta and 13 Jbeta primers. Measured with immunoSEQ multiplex PCR; TCRdb has only the in-frame clones, and not every one. This sample's table has 100,000 to 150,000 clones. The sequencing sample was made of PBMCs. These receptors all stem from a woman aged 40 to 55 in good health and CMV-seropositive.

The V gene is TRBV20-1, the J gene TRBJ1-2; D perhaps matches TRBD1 (6 bases). V lost 6 bases to trimming and J lost 8 bases, with 13 bases between them. CDR1 and CDR2 from the germline V gene are DFQATT and SNEGSKA (reference sequence). The CDR3 spans 11 residues. Here the CDR3 DNA reads TGCAGTGCGAACAGGGTGGAAGGCTACACCTTC. Translating it yields CSANRVEGYTF.

V gene TRBV27 combines with J gene TRBJ2-1; 11 nucleotides agree with TRBD2. Germline values: CDR1 MNHEY, CDR2 SMNVEV (reference sequence). The CDR3 loop spans 17 amino acids. V was clipped by 4 bases and J by 3 bases; unmatched bases: 8. The CDR3: CASSSNRLAGNYNEQFF. CDR3 bases: TGTGCCAGCAGTTCCAACAGACTAGCGGGAAACTACAATGAGCAGTTCTTC.

The chain carries TRBV27 and TRBJ2-7; maybe TRBD2 (5 bases). V lost 6 bases and J 10 bases, leaving 19 bases between the germline ends. Germline V CDR1 and CDR2: MNHEY, SMNVEV (reference sequence). The CDR3 totals 13 residues. CDR3 sequence (DNA): TGTGCCAGCAGAGGGAGTGGCGCCAGTAGCCAGTACTTC. Amino acid sequence: CASRGSGASSQYF.

The chain links TRBV6-5 to TRBJ1-1, with TRBD1 as a possible D gene (5 bases). Germline lookup yields CDR1 MNHEY and CDR2 SVGAGI. Trimming removed 9 bases at V and 2 bases at J, with 13 bases between. The CDR3 is made up of 13 amino acids. The CDR3 here is CASRQGGNTEAFF. CDR3 DNA sequence: TGTGCCAGTCGTCAGGGAGGCAACACTGAAGCTTTCTTT.

CDR3 DNA: TGTGCCCACCACGCTAGCGGCCAACCCTACGAGCAGTACTTC. Translation: CAHHASGQPYEQYF. V is TRBV6-1 and J is TRBJ2-7; TRBD2 matches at 7 bases. The germline gives CDR1 MNHNS, CDR2 SASEGT. Trimming took 11 bases from V and 2 from J; bases not matched to a gene: 12. The CDR3 extends over 14 amino acids.

The genes are TRBV27 and TRBJ2-1, with 11 bases that match TRBD2. From germline, CDR1 is MNHEY and CDR2 SMNVEV (reference sequence). J lost 9 bases, V lost 5 bases, and 6 bases had no gene match. This CDR3 comprises 14 residues. The CDR3 sequence: CASSPNGLAGEQFF. CDR3 coding DNA: TGTGCCAGCAGTCCGAACGGACTAGCGGGTGAGCAGTTCTTC.

The J gene is TRBJ1-5, the V gene TRBV6-6, with TRBD1 identical over 7 bases. Germline V gene data show CDR1 as MNHNY and CDR2 as SVGAGI (reference sequence). The CDR3 is 13 amino acids. With 2 bases clipped from V and 6 bases from J, the junction kept 1 base outside the gene matches. The CDR3 loop reads CASSYRDSQPQHF. CDR3 DNA: TGTGCCAGCAGTTACAGGGACAGTCAGCCCCAGCATTTT.

CDR3: CAWSVTVNTEAFF. As DNA, the CDR3 is TGTGCCTGGAGTGTTACAGTGAACACTGAAGCTTTCTTT. The genes are TRBV30 and TRBJ1-1; D is unclear. There are 13 residues in the CDR3. V shed 0 bases and J shed 0 bases, with 5 bases lying between them. Germline loops: CDR1 GTSNPN, CDR2 SVGIG (reference sequence).

This chain links TRBV5-1 with TRBJ2-3, with D perhaps matching TRBD1 (5 bases). Germline CDR1 is SGHRS and CDR2 is YFSETQ. The ends were cut back, 0 bases at V and 6 bases at J, with 14 bases in the middle. The CDR3 runs 15 residues. The CDR3 coding sequence is TGCGCCAGCAGCTTGGAGTTTCCAGGGTCGGATACGCAGTATTTT. Translating it yields CASSLEFPGSDTQYF.

The chain couples TRBV6-1 to TRBJ1-3; D unresolved. The CDR3 contains 15 residues. The V end lost 9 bases, the J end lost 4 bases, and 19 bases lay between the germline ends. CDR1 is MNHNS, CDR2 SASEGT, per germline. The CDR3 sequence: CASCLVPSEGNTIYF. The CDR3 DNA follows: TGTGCCAGTTGCCTCGTCCCTTCGGAGGGAAACACCATATATTTT.